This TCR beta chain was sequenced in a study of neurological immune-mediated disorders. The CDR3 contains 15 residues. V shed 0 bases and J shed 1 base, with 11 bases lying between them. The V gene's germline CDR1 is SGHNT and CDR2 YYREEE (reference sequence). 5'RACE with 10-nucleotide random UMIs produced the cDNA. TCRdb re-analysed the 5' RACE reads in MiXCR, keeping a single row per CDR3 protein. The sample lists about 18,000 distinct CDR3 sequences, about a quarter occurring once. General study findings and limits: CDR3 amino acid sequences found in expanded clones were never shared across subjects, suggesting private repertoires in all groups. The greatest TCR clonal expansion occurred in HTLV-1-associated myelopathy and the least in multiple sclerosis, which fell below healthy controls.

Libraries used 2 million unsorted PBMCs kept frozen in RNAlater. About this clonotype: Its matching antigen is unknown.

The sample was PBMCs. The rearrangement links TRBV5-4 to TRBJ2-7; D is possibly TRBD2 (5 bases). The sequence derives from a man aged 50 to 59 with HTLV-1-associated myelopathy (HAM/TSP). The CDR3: CASSLDLARSYEQYF. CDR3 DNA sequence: TGTGCCAGCAGCTTGGATTTAGCGCGGTCCTACGAGCAGTACTTC.